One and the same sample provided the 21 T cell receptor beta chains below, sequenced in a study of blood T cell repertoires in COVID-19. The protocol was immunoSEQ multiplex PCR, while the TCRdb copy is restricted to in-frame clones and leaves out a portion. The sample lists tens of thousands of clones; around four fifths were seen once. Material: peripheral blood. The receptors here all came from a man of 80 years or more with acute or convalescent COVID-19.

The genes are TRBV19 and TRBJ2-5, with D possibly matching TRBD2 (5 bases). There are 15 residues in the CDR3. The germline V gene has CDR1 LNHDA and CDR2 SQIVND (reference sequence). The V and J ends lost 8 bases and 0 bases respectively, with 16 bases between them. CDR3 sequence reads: CASRDRGQNQETQYF. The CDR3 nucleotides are TGTGCCAGTCGGGATCGAGGGCAGAACCAAGAGACCCAGTACTTC.

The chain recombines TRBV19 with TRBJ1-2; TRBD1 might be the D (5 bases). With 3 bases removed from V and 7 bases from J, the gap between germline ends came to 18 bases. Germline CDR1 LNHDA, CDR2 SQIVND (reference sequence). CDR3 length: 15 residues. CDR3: CASSIPPDTSGGYTF. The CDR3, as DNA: TGTGCCAGTAGTATCCCCCCGGACACCTCGGGTGGCTACACCTTC. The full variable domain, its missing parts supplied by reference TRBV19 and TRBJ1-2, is DGGITQSPKYLFRKEGQNVTLSCEQNLNHDAMYWYRQDPGQGLRLIYYSQIVNDFQKGDIAEGYSVSREKKESFPLTVTSAQKNPTAFYLCASSIPPDTSGGYTFGSGTRLTVV.

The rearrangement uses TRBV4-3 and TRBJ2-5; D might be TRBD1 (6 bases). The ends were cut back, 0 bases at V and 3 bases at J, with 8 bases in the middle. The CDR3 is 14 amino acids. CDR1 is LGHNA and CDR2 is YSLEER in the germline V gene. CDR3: CASSQDTGKETQYF. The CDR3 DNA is TGCGCCAGCAGCCAAGATACAGGGAAAGAGACCCAGTACTTC.

CDR3 nucleotide sequence: TGTGCCAGCACTGACGCGGTGTCTGGTTTTATGGCTGAAGCTTTCTTT. This gives the protein CASTDAVSGFMAEAFF. The chain links TRBV5-4 to TRBJ1-1; D unclear. The germline V gene encodes CDR1 SGHNT and CDR2 YYREEE (reference sequence). V lost 6 bases, J lost 6 bases, and 24 bases lay in between. This CDR3 is built from 16 residues.

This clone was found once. Here the CDR3 reads CASSSGGFLAQYF. The CDR3 DNA reads TGTGCCAGCAGCTCCGGGGGTTTTCTGGCCCAGTACTTC. The chain recombines TRBV11-2 with TRBJ2-5; a possible D gene is TRBD2 (6 bases). The CDR3 is made up of 13 amino acids. CDR1 and CDR2 from the germline V gene are SGHAT and FQNNGV. V lost 4 bases and J 9 bases, leaving 15 bases between the germline ends.

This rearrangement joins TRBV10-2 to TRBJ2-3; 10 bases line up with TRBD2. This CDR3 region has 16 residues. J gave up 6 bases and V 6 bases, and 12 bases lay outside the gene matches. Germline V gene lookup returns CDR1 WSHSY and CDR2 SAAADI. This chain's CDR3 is CASRSSGGQIGDTQYF. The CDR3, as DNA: TGCGCCAGCAGGTCTAGCGGGGGACAAATCGGGGATACGCAGTATTTT.

The chain's CDR3 is CASSPTAGNEQFF. The CDR3 nucleotides are TGTGCCAGCTCACCGACGGCGGGCAATGAGCAGTTCTTC. The V and J genes are TRBV18 and TRBJ2-1; perhaps TRBD2 as D (5 bases). Looked up from germline, CDR1 is KGHSH and CDR2 is LQKENI. Deletions cut 3 bases from V and 6 bases from J, with 9 bases between. The CDR3 has 13 residues.

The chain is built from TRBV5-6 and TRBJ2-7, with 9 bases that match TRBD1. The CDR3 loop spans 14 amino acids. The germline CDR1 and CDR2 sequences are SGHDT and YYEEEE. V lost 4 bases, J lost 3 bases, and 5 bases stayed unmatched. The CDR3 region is CASSPGTGYYEQYF. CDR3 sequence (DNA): TGTGCCAGCAGCCCGGGGACAGGGTACTACGAGCAGTACTTC.

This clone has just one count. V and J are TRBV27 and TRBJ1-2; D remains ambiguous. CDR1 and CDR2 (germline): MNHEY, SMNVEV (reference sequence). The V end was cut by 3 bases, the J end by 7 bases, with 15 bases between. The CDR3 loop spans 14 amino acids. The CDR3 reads CASSFIPPSSGYTF. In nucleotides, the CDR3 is TGTGCCAGCAGTTTCATTCCCCCATCTAGTGGCTACACCTTC.

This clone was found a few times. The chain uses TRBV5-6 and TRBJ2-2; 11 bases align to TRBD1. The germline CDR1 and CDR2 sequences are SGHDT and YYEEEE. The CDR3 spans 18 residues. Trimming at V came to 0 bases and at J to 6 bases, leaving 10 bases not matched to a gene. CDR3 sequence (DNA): TGTGCCAGCAGCTTGGGAGTATCCGGGACAGGGGGGTCCGGGGAGCTGTTTTTT. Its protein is CASSLGVSGTGGSGELFF.

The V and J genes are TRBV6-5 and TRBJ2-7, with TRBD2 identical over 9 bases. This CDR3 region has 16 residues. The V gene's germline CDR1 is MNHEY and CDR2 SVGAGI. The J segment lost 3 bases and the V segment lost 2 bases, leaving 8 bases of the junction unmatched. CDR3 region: CASSYGAGGSFYEQYF. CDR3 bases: TGTGCCAGCAGTTACGGTGCGGGGGGGTCGTTCTACGAGCAGTACTTC.

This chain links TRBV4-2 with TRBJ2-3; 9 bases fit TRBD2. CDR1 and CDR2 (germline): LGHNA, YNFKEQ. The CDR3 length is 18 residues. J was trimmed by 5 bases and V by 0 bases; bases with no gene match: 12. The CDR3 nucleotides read TGTGCCAGCAGCCAAGAGCCCAGCGGGGGGCCCGGGGGAGATACGCAGTATTTT. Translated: CASSQEPSGGPGGDTQYF.

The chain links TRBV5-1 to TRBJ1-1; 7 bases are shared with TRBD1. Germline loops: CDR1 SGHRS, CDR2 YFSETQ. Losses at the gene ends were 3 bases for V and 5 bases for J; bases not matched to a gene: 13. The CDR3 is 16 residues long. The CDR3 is CASSWNRRQGGTEAFF. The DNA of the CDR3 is TGCGCCAGCAGCTGGAACAGACGCCAGGGGGGAACTGAAGCTTTCTTT.

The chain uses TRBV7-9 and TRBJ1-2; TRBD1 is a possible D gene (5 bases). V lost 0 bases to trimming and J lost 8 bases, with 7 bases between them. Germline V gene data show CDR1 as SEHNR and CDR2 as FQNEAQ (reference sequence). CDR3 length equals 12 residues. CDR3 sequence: CASSLAGRGYTF. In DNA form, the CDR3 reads TGTGCCAGCAGCTTAGCGGGGCGAGGCTACACCTTC.

The DNA for the CDR3 is TGTGCCAGCAGCCAAGAAGACATCTCTGGAAACACCATATATTTT. Translated, it gives CASSQEDISGNTIYF. This sequence joins TRBV4-2 and TRBJ1-3; D unresolved. The CDR3 has 15 amino acids. Trimming shortened V by 0 bases and J by 0 bases, and 6 bases separated the two germline ends. Germline values: CDR1 LGHNA, CDR2 YNFKEQ.

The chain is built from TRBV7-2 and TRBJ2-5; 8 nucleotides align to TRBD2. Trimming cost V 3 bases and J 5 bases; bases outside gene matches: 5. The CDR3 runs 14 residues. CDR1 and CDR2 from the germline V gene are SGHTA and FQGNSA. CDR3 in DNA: TGTGCCAGCAGCTTCGGGGGGGCCTTGGAGACCCAGTACTTC. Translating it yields CASSFGGALETQYF.

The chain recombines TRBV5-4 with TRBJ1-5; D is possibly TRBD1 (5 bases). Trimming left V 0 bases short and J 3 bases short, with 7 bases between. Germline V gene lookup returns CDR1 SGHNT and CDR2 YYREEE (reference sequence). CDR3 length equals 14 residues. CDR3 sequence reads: CASSLAGYNQPQHF. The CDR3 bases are TGTGCCAGCAGCTTGGCAGGGTACAATCAGCCCCAGCATTTT.

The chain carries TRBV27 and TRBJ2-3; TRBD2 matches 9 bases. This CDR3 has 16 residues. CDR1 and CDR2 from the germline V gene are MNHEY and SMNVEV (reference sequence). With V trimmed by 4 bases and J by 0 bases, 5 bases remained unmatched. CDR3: CASSSGTSRSTDTQYF. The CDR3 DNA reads TGTGCCAGCAGTTCCGGGACTAGCAGAAGCACAGATACGCAGTATTTT.

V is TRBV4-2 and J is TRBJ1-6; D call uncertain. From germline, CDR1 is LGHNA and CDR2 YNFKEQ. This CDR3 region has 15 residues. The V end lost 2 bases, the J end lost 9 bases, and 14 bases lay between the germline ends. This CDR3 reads CASSQRAGGGSPLHF. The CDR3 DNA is TGTGCCAGCAGCCAACGCGCAGGAGGAGGTTCACCCCTCCACTTT.

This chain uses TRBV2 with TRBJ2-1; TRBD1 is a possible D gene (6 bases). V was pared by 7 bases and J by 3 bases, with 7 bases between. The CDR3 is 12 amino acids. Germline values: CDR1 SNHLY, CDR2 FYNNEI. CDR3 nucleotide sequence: TGTGCCAGCACGGACAGCTACAATGAGCAGTTCTTC. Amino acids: CASTDSYNEQFF.

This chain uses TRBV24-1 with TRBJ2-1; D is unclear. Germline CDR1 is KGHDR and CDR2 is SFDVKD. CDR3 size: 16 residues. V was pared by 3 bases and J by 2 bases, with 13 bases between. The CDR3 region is CATSDGQAYAYNEQFF. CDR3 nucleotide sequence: TGTGCCACCAGTGATGGCCAGGCTTACGCCTACAATGAGCAGTTCTTC.